This TCR beta chain is drawn from a study of cytomegalovirus exposure and HLA in healthy donors. V lost 2 bases, J lost 1 base, and 3 bases stayed unmatched. The CDR3 length is 15 residues. Germline CDR1 and CDR2: MDHEN and SYDVKM. Study-level points and caveats: It was around 160 TCR beta chains that were listed as cytomegalovirus-associated. The study dropped some indistinguishable V segments, TRBV6-2 and TRBV6-3 among them. The number of N-insertions in an Asian-associated ancestry cluster was reportedly below the 666-donor mean in a later analysis.

Of note for this clone: What it recognizes is unknown. The same CDR3 also results from other DNA sequences found in this sample.

Use of 60 Vbeta and 13 Jbeta primers characterized the PCR. Under the authors' procedure: Roughly 12 million shared chains were among some 80 million unique TCR beta chains counted in a later analysis. The method was immunoSEQ multiplex PCR; TCRdb's version includes in-frame clones alone and lacks a portion of them. The V and J calls and the clone size are those of that table, but D and trimming were determined from the DNA. The table has roughly 100,000 clones, 70% to 80% seen once; the top ten hold approximately 3%. Sequencing was carried out using PBMCs. The V gene is TRBV28, the J gene TRBJ1-1; TRBD1 agrees at 8 bases. The receptor was derived from a woman between 40 and 50 years old in good health and CMV-seronegative. CDR3 residues: CASSLPGTGNTEAFF. CDR3 sequence (DNA): TGTGCCAGCAGTTTACCGGGGACAGGGAACACTGAAGCTTTCTTT.